This T cell receptor beta chain comes out of a study of T cell responses to AZD1222 COVID-19 vaccine. Study-level points and caveats: There were mostly white British donors and more females than males, and clonal diversity was possibly underestimated.

In the case of this clone: Its specificity is not known.

CDR3 size: 15 residues. Trimming at V came to 8 bases and at J to 4 bases, leaving 6 bases not matched to a gene. Germline assignment: CDR1 LNHDA and CDR2 SQIVND (reference sequence). Profiling relied on immunoSEQ multiplex PCR, and the TCRdb table lists in-frame clones only, not all of them. The sample carries 140,000 to 150,000 clones, around 93% recorded once. This clonotype was sampled from an adult in good health. The chain links TRBV19 to TRBJ2-1; 12 bases align to TRBD2. Sequencing was performed on peripheral blood, taken on day 0 of AZD1222 vaccination. CDR3 sequence: CASQTLAGGYNEQFF. The CDR3 bases are TGTGCCAGTCAGACGCTAGCGGGGGGGTACAATGAGCAGTTCTTC.